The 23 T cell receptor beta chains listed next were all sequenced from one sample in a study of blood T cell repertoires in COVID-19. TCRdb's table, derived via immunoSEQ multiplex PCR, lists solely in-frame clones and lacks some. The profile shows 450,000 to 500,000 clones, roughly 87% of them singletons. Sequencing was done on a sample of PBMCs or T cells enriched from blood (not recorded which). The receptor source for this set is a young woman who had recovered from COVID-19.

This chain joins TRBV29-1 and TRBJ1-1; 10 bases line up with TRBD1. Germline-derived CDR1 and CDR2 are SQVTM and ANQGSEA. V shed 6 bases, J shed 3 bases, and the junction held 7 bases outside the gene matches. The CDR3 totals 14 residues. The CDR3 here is CSVKDRGRDTEAFF. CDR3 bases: TGCAGCGTGAAGGACAGGGGGAGGGACACTGAAGCTTTCTTT.

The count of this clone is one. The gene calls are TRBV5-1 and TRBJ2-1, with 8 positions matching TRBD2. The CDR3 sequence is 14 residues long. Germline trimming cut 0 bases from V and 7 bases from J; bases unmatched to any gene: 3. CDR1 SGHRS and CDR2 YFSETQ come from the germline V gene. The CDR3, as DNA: TGCGCCAGCAGCTTGGAACTAGCGGCTAATGAGCAGTTCTTC. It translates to CASSLELAANEQFF.

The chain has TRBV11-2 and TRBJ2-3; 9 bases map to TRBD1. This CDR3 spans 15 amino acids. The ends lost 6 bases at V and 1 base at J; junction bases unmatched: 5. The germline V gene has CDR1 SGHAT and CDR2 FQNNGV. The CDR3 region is CASRYRGRGTDTQYF. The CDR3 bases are TGTGCCAGCAGGTACAGGGGGCGCGGCACAGATACGCAGTATTTT.

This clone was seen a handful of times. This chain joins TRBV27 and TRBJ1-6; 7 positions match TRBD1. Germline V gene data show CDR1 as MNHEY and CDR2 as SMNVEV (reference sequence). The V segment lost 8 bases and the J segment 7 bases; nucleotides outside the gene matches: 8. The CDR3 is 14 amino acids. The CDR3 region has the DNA TGTGCCAGCGGCTACAGGGGATACAATTCACCCCTCCACTTT. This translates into CASGYRGYNSPLHF.

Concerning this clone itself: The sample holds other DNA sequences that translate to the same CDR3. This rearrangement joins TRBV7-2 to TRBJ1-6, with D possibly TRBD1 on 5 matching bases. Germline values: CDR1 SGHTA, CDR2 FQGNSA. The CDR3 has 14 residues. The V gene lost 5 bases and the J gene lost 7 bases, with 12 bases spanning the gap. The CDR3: CASSLLGGNSPLHF. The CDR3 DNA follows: TGTGCCAGCAGCCTCCTCGGGGGGAATTCACCCCTCCACTTT.

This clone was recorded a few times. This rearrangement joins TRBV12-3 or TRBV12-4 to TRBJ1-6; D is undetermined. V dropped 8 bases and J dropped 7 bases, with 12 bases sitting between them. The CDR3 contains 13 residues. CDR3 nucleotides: TGTGCCAGCTCTGAAACACAGAATTCACCCCTCCACTTT. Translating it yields CASSETQNSPLHF.

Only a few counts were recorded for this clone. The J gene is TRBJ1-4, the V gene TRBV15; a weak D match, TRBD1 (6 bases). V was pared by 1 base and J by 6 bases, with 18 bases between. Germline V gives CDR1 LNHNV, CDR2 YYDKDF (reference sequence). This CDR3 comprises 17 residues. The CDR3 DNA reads TGTGCCACCAGCAGAGCCCGGGGGGCAGGACTCTATGAAAAACTGTTTTTT. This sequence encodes CATSRARGAGLYEKLFF.

Here the CDR3 DNA reads TGCGCCAGCAGTGAAGGGGCCGGAGAGCGGGGAGTCGCCTACGAGCAGTACTTC. As protein: CASSEGAGERGVAYEQYF. V gene TRBV10-1 combines with J gene TRBJ2-7, with 7 nucleotides matching TRBD2. The trim removed 3 bases at V and 2 bases at J, leaving 16 bases unmatched. The V gene's germline CDR1 is WNHNN and CDR2 SYGVQD (reference sequence). The CDR3 covers 18 residues.

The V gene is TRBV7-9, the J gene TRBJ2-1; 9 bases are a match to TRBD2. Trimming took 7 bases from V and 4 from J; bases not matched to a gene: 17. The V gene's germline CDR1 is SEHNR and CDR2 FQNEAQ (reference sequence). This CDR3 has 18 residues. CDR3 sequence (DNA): TGTGCCAGCATCAAAAACGCGGCTAGCGGGGACCTTTACAATGAGCAGTTCTTC. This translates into CASIKNAASGDLYNEQFF.

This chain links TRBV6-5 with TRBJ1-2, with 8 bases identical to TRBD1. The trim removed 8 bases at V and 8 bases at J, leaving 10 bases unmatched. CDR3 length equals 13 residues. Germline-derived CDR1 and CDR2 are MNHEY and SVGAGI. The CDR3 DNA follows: TGTGCCAGCTCCTGGACAGGGCGGGAAGGCTACACCTTC. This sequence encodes CASSWTGREGYTF.

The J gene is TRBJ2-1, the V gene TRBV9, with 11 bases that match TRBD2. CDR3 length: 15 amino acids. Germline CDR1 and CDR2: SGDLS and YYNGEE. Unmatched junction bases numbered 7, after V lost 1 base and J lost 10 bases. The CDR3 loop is CASSVIAGGPEEQFF. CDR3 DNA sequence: TGTGCCAGCAGCGTAATAGCGGGGGGGCCAGAGGAGCAGTTCTTC.

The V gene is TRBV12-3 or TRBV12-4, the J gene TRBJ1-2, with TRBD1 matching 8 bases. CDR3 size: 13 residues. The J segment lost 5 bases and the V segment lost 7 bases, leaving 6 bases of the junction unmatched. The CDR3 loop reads CASNSDRGYGYTF. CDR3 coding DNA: TGTGCCAGCAACTCAGACAGGGGTTATGGCTACACCTTC.

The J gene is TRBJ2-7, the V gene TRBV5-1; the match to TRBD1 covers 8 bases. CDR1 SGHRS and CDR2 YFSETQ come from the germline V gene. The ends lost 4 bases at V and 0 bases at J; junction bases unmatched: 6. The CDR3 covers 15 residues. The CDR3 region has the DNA TGCGCCAGCAGCGGTCCGGGACAGGCCTCCTACGAGCAGTACTTC. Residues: CASSGPGQASYEQYF.

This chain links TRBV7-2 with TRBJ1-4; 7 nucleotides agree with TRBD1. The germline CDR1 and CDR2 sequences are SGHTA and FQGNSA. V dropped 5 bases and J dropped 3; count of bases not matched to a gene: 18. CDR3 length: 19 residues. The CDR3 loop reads CASSHRGGGAERANEKLFF. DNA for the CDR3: TGTGCCAGCAGCCACCGAGGAGGGGGCGCTGAAAGGGCTAATGAAAAACTGTTTTTT.

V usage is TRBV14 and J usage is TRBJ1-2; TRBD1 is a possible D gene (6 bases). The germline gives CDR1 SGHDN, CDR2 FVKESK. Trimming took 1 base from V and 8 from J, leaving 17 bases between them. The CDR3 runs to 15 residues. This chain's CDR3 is CASSQGGGSFAGYTF. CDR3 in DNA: TGTGCCAGCAGCCAAGGGGGGGGCTCCTTCGCCGGCTACACCTTC.

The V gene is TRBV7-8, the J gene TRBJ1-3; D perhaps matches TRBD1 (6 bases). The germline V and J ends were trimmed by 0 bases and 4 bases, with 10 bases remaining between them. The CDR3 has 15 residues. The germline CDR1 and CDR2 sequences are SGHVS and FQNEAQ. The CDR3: CASSLAGTTGNTIYF. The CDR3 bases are TGTGCCAGCAGCTTAGCCGGGACAACCGGAAACACCATATATTTT.

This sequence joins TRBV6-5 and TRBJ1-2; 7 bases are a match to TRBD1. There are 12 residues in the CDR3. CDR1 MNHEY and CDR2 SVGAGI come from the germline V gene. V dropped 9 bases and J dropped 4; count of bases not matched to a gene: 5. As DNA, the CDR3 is TGTGCCAGTCGAAGACAGGGCTATGGCTACACCTTC. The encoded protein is CASRRQGYGYTF.

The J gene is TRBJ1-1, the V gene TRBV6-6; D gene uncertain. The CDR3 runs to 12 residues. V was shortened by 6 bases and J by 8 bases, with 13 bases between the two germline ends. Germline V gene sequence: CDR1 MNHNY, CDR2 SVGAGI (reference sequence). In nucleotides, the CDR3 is TGTGCCAGCAGGGTGGCAGGTGCCGAAGCTTTCTTT. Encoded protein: CASRVAGAEAFF.

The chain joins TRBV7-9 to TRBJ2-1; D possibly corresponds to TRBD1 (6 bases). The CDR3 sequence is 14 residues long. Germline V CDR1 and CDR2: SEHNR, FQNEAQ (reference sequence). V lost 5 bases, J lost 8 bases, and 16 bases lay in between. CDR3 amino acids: CASSPGAIGDEQFF. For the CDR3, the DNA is TGTGCCAGCAGCCCAGGGGCCATCGGGGATGAGCAGTTCTTC.

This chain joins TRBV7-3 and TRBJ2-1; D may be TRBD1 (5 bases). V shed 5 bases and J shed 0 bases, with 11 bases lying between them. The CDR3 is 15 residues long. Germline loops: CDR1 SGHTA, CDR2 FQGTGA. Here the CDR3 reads CASSPGPSSYNEQFF. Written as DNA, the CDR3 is TGTGCCAGCAGCCCAGGGCCGAGCTCCTACAATGAGCAGTTCTTC.

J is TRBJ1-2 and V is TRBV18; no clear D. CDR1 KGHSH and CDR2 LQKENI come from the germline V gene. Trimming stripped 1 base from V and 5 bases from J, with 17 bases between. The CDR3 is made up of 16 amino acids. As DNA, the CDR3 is TGTGCCAGCTCACCACGGGCAGAAGGAGGGATGTATGGCTACACCTTC. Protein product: CASSPRAEGGMYGYTF. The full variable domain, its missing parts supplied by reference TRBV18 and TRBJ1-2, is NAGVMQNPRHLVRRRGQEARLRCSPMKGHSHVYWYRQLPEEGLKFMVYLQKENIIDESGMPKERFSAEFPKEGPSILRIQQVVRGDSAAYFCASSPRAEGGMYGYTFGSGTRLTVV.

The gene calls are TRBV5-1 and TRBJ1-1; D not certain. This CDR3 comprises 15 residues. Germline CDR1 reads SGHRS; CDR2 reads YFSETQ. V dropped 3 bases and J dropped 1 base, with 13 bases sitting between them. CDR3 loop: CASSSNLLENTEAFF. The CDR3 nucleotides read TGCGCCAGCAGCTCAAATTTACTTGAGAACACTGAAGCTTTCTTT.

The CDR3: CASSRTGVSNQPQHF. The CDR3 DNA is TGTGCCAGCAGTCGTACAGGGGTTAGCAATCAGCCCCAGCATTTT. The gene calls are TRBV2 and TRBJ1-5; 7 bases fit TRBD1. The CDR3 runs to 15 residues. V was clipped by 5 bases and J by 0 bases; unmatched bases: 4. CDR1 and CDR2 from the germline V gene are SNHLY and FYNNEI.